This section outlines one T cell receptor beta chain sequence together with its context. Its matching antigen is unknown. Unmatched junction bases numbered 5, after V lost 0 bases and J lost 3 bases. The CDR3 covers 16 residues. Germline V gene data show CDR1 as LNHNV and CDR2 as YYDKDF (reference sequence). Authors' data handling: Junction-only sequences without quality scores came from ImmunoSEQ, so filtering differed. Libraries were prepared by immunoSEQ multiplex PCR; TCRdb keeps only in-frame clonotypes and omits some of them. V and J calls and clone size are those listed in that table; D and trimming were worked out from the DNA. The sample contains some 2,500,000 clones, approximately 93% of which appear only once. This specimen comes from a study of shared clonotypes between healthy human individuals. General study results and limits: In several donors, around 4.8% of naive CD4 clonotypes appeared in common.

This rearrangement joins TRBV15 to TRBJ1-5; 7 bases align to TRBD1. The receptor comes from a man younger than 30 in good health. Some clones in this sample may be carry-over from other donors' samples. The sample consisted of naive CD4+ T cells from PBMCs. Subset here: CD45RA+ positively selected. The CDR3 DNA follows: TGTGCCACCAGCAGAGAAGGGGGCAAGTACAATCAGCCCCAGCATTTT. It codes for CATSREGGKYNQPQHF.